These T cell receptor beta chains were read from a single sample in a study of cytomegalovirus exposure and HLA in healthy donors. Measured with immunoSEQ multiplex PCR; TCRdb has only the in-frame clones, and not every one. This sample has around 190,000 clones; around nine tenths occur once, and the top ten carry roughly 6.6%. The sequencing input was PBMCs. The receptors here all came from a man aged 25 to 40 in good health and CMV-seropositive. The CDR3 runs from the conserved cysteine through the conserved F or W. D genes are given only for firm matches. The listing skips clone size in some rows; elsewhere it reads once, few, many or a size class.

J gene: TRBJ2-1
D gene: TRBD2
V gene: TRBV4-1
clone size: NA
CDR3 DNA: TGCGCCAGCAGCCAACTAGCGGGAGTTAACAATGAGCAGTTCTTC
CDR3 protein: CASSQLAGVNNEQFF

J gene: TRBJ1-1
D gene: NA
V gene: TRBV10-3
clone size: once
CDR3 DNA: TGTGCCTCTGGAGGGATAGAGACTGAAGCTTTCTTT
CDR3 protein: CASGGIETEAFF

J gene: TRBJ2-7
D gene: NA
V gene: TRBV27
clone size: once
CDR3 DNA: TGTGCCAGCAGTACAATTGGGAGCTCCTACGAGCAGTACTTC
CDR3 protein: CASSTIGSSYEQYF

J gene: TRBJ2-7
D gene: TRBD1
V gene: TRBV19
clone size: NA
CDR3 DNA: TGTGCCAGTATGAGGGGACAGGGGTCCTACGAGCAGTACTTC
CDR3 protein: CASMRGQGSYEQYF

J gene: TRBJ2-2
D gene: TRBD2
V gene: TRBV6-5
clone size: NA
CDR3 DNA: TGTGCCAGCAGTTACAGCGGGGGCGAGAACACCGGGGAGCTGTTTTTT
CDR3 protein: CASSYSGGENTGELFF

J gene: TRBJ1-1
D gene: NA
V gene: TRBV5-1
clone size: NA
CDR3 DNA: TGCGCCAGCAGCTTGGGAGGCCCCCGGGAAGCTTTCTTT
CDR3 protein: CASSLGGPREAFF

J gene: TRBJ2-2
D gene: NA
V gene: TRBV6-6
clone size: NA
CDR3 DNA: TGTGCCAGCAGTTGGTCCCTGGCGAACACCGGGGAGCTGTTTTTT
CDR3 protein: CASSWSLANTGELFF

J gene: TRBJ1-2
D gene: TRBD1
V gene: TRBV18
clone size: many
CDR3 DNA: TGTGCCAGCTCACCACCAGACAGGGGGAACTATGGCTACACCTTC
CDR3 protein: CASSPPDRGNYGYTF

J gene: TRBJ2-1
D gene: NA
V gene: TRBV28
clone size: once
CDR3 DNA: TGTGCCAGCAGTTTGGTCCTTACTTACAATGAGCAGTTCTTC
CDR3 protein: CASSLVLTYNEQFF

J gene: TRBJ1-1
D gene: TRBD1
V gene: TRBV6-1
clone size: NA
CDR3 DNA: TGTGCCAGCAGTGAGACAGGGGGCATCAGGAGAGGGAAAATGGAAGCTTTCTTT
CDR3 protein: CASSETGGIRRGKMEAFF

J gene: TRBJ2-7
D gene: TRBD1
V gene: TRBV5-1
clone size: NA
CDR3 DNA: TGCGCCAGCAGCGAGGAGACAGGGCTCCCCTACGAGCAGTACTTC
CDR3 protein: CASSEETGLPYEQYF

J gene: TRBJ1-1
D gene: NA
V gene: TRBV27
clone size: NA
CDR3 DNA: TGTGCCAGCAGCACAGGTTTAAACACTGAAGCTTTCTTT
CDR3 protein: CASSTGLNTEAFF

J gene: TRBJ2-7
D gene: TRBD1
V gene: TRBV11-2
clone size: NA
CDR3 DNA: TGTGCCAGCAGATCCGGGACAGGGACCGCCCGCTCCTACGAGCAGTACTTC
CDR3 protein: CASRSGTGTARSYEQYF

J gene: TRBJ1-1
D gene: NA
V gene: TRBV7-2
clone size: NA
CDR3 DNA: TGTGCCAGCAGCCAAGGGCATATGAACACTGAAGCTTTCTTT
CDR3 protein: CASSQGHMNTEAFF

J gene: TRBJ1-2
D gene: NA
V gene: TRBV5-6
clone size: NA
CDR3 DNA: TGTGCCAGCAGCTACTCCGGTGAGGATTATGGCTACACCTTC
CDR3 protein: CASSYSGEDYGYTF

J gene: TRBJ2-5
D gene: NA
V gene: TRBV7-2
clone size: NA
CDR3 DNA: TGTGCCAGCAGCTTACCCCGGGACTCCAGATCGGAGACCCAGTACTTC
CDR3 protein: CASSLPRDSRSETQYF

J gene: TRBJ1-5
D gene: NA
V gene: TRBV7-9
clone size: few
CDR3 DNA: TGTGCCAGCAGCTTCGCCACGGATCTCAATCAGCCCCAGCATTTT
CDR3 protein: CASSFATDLNQPQHF

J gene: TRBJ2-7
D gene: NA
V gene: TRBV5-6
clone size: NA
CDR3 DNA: TGTGCCAGCAGCTTGGCCGCGATAAGCTCCTACGAGCAGTACTTC
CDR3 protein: CASSLAAISSYEQYF

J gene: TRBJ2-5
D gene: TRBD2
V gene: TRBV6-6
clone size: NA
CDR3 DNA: TGTGCCAGCAGCTGGGAGGGATCGGAAGAGACCCAGTACTTC
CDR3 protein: CASSWEGSEETQYF

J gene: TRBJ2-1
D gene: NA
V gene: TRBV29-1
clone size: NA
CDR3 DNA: TGCAGCGTTGAAGAAAACCGGAGGGAGCAGTTCTTC
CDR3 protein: CSVEENRREQFF

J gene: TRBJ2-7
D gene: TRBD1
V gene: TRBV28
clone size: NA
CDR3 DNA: TGTGCCAGCAGTATCCTAGGACAGGGTCGGGACGAGCAGTACTTC
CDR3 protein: CASSILGQGRDEQYF

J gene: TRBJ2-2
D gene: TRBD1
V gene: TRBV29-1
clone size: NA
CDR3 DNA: TGCAGCGCTCGGACAGGGAACACCGGGGAGCTGTTTTTT
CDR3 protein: CSARTGNTGELFF

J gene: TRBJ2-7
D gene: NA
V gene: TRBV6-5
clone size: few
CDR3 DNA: TGTGCCAGCAGTTACGGAGCGGGCTACGAGCAGTACTTC
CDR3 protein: CASSYGAGYEQYF

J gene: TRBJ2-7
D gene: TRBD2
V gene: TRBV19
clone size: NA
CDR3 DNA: TGTGCCAGTAGTTTCGGGGGAGGGTACGAGCAGTACTTC
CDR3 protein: CASSFGGGYEQYF

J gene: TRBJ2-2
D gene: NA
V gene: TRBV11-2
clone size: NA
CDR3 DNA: TGTGCCAGCAGCTCCCTGAACACCGGGGAGCTGTTTTTT
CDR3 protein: CASSSLNTGELFF

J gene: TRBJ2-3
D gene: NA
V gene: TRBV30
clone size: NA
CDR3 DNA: TGTGCCTGGAGTGTCACTAGGACTCCTTTAATTGGGGATACGCAGTATTTT
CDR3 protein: CAWSVTRTPLIGDTQYF

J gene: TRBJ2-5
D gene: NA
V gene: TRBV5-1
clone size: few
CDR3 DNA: TGCGCCAGCAGCGCCAACAAAGAGACCCAGTACTTC
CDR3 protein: CASSANKETQYF

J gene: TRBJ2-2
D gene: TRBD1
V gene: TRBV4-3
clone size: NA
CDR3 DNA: TGCGCCAGCAGCCCTACAGGGGGCCTGACCGGGGAGCTGTTTTTT
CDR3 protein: CASSPTGGLTGELFF

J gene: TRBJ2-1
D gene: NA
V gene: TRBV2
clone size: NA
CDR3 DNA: TGTGCCAGCAGTGAGGGCAGGGGGAGGAGGTACAATGAGCAGTTCTTC
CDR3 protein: CASSEGRGRRYNEQFF

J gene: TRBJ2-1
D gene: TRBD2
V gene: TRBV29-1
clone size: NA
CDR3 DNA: TGCAGCGTTGCAACTAGCGGGAGGGCCGGGGAGCAGTTCTTC
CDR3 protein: CSVATSGRAGEQFF

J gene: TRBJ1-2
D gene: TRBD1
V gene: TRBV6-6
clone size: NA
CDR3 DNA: TGTGCCAGCAGTCCGCCTGGGACAGTCCCTGGCTACACCTTC
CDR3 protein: CASSPPGTVPGYTF

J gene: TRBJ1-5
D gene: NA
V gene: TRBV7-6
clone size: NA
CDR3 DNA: TGTGCCAGCAGTCTCGACGGTAGCAATCAGCCCCAGCATTTT
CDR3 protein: CASSLDGSNQPQHF

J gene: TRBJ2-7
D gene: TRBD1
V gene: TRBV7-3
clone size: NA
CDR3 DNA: TGTGCCAGCAGAGCCACAGGGGTTTCCGAGCAGTACTTC
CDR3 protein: CASRATGVSEQYF

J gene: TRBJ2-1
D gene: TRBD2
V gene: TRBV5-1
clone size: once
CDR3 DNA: TGCGCCAGCAGCTTGGGGACTAGCTACCCCCACAATGAGCAGTTCTTC
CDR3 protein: CASSLGTSYPHNEQFF

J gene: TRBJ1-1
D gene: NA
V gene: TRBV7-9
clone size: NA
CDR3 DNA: TGTGCCAGCAGCCCTCTTAAGTTCTTT
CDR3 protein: CASSPLKFF

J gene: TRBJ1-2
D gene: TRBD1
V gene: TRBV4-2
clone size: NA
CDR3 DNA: TGTGCCAGCAGCCAAGGGGACAGCCTCTATGGCTACACCTTC
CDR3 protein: CASSQGDSLYGYTF

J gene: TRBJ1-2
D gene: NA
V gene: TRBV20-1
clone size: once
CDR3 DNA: TGCAGTGCCACCGACGGCTACACCTTC
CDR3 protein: CSATDGYTF

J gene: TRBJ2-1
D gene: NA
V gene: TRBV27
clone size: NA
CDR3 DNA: TGTGCCAGCAGTTTGGGTCGGGAGCAGTTCTTC
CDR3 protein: CASSLGREQFF

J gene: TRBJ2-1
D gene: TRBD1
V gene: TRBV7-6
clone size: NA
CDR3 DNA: TGTGCCAGCAGCTCAGGGGGTCCGTTTAATGAGCAGTTCTTC
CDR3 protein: CASSSGGPFNEQFF

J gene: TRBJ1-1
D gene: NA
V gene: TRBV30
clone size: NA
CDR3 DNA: TGTGCCTGGAACGAGGGGGGAGGTCACACTGAAGCTTTCTTT
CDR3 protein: CAWNEGGGHTEAFF

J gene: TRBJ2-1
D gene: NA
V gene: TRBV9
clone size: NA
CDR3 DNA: TGTGCCAGCAGCGGAAAGGGGTACAATGAGCAGTTCTTC
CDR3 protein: CASSGKGYNEQFF

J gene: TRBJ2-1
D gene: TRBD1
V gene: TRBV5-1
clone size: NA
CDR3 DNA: TGCGCCAGCAGCTGGAGGACAGGGGGGTCCTACAATGAGCAGTTCTTC
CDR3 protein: CASSWRTGGSYNEQFF

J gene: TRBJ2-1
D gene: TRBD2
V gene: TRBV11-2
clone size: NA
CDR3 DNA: TGTGCCAGCAGCTATGGGACTAGCGATGAGCAGTTCTTC
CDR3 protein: CASSYGTSDEQFF

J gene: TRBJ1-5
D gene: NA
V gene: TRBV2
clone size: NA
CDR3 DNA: TGTGCCAGCAGTCTTATCAGGGATCAGCCCCAGCATTTT
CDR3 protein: CASSLIRDQPQHF

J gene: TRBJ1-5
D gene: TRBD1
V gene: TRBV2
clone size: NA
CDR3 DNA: TGTGCCAGCAACGAGGAGACAGGGTCAAATCAGCCCCAGCATTTT
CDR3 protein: CASNEETGSNQPQHF

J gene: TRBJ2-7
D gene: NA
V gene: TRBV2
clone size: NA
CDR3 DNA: TGTGCCAGCATCCAGGGTGGGTACGAGCAGTACTTC
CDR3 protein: CASIQGGYEQYF

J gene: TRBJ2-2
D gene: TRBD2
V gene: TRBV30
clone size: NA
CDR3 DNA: TGTGCCTGGAAAGGACTAGCGGGGGGGCCCTCCGGGGAGCTGTTTTTT
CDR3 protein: CAWKGLAGGPSGELFF

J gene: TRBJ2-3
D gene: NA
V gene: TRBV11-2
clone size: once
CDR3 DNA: TGTGCCAGCAGCTTACCGGGACCATACACAGATACGCAGTATTTT
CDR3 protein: CASSLPGPYTDTQYF

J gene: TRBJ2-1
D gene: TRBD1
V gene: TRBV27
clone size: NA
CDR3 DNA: TGTGCCAGCAGCGCACAGGGGGCGCAATTCAATGAGCAGTTCTTC
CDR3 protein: CASSAQGAQFNEQFF

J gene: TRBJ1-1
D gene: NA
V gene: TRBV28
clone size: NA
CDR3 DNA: TGTGCCAGCACAGCTGCCCGGGGGTTGAACACTGAAGCTTTCTTT
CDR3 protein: CASTAARGLNTEAFF

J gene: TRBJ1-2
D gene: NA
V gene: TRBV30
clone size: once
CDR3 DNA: TGTGCCTGGAGTCCCCGGGGCAGGGGCGATAACTATGGCTACACCTTC
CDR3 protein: CAWSPRGRGDNYGYTF

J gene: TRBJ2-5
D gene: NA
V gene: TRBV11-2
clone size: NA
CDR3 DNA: TGTGCCAGCAGCAAGGACAGAGGGGAGACCCAGTACTTC
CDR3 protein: CASSKDRGETQYF

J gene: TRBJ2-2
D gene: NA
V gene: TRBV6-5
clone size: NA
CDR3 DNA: TGTGCCAGCAGTTTACTCTCCCGGAACACCGGGGAGCTGTTTTTT
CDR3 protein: CASSLLSRNTGELFF

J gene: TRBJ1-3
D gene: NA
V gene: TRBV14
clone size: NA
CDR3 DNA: TGTGCCAGCAGCCAACAGTTCCACTCTGGAAACACCATATATTTT
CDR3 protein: CASSQQFHSGNTIYF

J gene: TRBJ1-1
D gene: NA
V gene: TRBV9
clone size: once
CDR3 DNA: TGTGCCAGCAGCGTAGTGGAGGGTAGAGGCGCTGAAGCTTTCTTT
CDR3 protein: CASSVVEGRGAEAFF